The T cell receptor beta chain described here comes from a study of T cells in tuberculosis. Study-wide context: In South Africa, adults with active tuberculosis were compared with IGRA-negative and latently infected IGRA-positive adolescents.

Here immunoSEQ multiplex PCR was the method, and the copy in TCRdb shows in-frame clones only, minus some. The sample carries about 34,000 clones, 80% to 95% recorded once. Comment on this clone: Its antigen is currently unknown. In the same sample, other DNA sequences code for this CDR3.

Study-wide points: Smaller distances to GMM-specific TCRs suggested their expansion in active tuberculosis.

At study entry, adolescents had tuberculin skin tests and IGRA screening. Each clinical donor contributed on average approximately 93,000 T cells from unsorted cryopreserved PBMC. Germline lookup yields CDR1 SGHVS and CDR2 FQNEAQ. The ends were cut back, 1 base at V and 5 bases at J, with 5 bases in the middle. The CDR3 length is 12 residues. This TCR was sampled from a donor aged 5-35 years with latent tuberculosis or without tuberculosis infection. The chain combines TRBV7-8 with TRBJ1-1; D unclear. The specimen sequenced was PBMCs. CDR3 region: CASSLVRTEAFF. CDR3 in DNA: TGTGCCAGCAGCTTAGTGAGGACTGAAGCTTTCTTT.